The rows below give T cell receptor beta chains drawn from one sample of a study of CD8 T cell repertoires and HIV-1 epitope variants. Repertoires were generated with immunoSEQ multiplex PCR, while TCRdb's copy carries only in-frame clones and drops some. The data contain a few thousand clones, 65% of them seen just once; the ten biggest clones take up roughly 43%. No antigen has been assigned to these receptors. Material: cultured CD8+ T cells derived from PBMCs. These receptors were collected from a male donor with HIV. The CDR3 runs from the conserved cysteine through the conserved F or W. D genes are given only for firm matches. Clone size is given for some rows only: seen once, a few or many times, or a class if the clone is expanded.

size: NA
J: TRBJ2-7
D: NA
V: TRBV28
CDR3: CASSYDSYEQYF
DNA: TGTGCCAGCAGTTATGACAGCTACGAGCAGTACTTC

size: NA
J: TRBJ1-1
D: TRBD1
V: TRBV9
CDR3: CASSPRDRNTEAFF
DNA: TGTGCCAGCAGCCCCCGGGACAGGAACACTGAAGCTTTCTTT

size: NA
J: TRBJ2-7
D: NA
V: TRBV6-5
CDR3: CASSYFGAYEQYF
DNA: TGTGCCAGCAGTTACTTCGGGGCCTACGAGCAGTACTTC

size: few
J: TRBJ2-1
D: NA
V: TRBV19
CDR3: CASSMGNEQFF
DNA: TGTGCCAGTAGTATGGGCAATGAGCAGTTCTTC

size: NA
J: TRBJ1-5
D: TRBD1
V: TRBV5-1
CDR3: CASSLEGALGQPQHF
DNA: TGCGCCAGCAGCTTGGAGGGGGCGTTGGGTCAGCCCCAGCATTTT

size: NA
J: TRBJ2-2
D: NA
V: TRBV19
CDR3: CASRGPDGELFF
DNA: TGTGCCAGTAGAGGCCCGGACGGGGAGCTGTTTTTT

size: few
J: TRBJ1-1
D: NA
V: TRBV27
CDR3: CASRAGETEAFF
DNA: TGTGCCAGCAGAGCAGGAGAGACTGAAGCTTTCTTT

size: NA
J: TRBJ2-3
D: NA
V: TRBV2
CDR3: CASSGGSTDTQYF
DNA: TGTGCCAGCAGTGGGGGGAGCACAGATACGCAGTATTTT

size: NA
J: TRBJ2-7
D: NA
V: TRBV5-6
CDR3: CASSLAGSAYEQYF
DNA: TGTGCCAGCAGCTTGGCCGGCAGCGCCTACGAGCAGTACTTC

size: NA
J: TRBJ1-2
D: NA
V: TRBV27
CDR3: CASSFQVDYGYTF
DNA: TGTGCCAGCAGTTTCCAGGTTGACTATGGCTACACCTTC

size: NA
J: TRBJ2-1
D: NA
V: TRBV7-2
CDR3: CASSLQPRNEQFF
DNA: TGTGCCAGCAGCTTACAACCACGGAATGAGCAGTTCTTC

size: NA
J: TRBJ2-2
D: NA
V: TRBV7-2
CDR3: CASSPYDTGTGKNTGELFF
DNA: TGTGCCAGCAGCCCTTACGACACAGGGACTGGGAAGAACACCGGGGAGCTGTTTTTT

size: NA
J: TRBJ2-2
D: TRBD2
V: TRBV5-6
CDR3: CASTPLGGPVTGELFF
DNA: TGTGCCAGCACCCCCCTGGGAGGGCCCGTCACCGGGGAGCTGTTTTTT